This is a list of T cell receptor beta chains from one sample in a study of response to subunit inactivated influenza vaccine. TCRdb reanalysed the RT-PCR reads using MiXCR and keeps one entry per CDR3 protein. The repertoire holds around 500,000 distinct CDR3 sequences, approximately 11% seen once, with about 12% in the top ten. This specimen was PBMCs from blood, taken roughly 46 days after vaccination. All receptors derive from a middle-aged man who received an inactivated influenza vaccine. CDR3s include the opening cysteine and the closing phenylalanine or tryptophan. The D gene is left open where the match is weak. Size values are once, few and many counts, or a class for expanded clones, and some rows have none.

clone_size	v_call	j_call	d_call	cdr3_aa	cdr3_nt
many	TRBV30	TRBJ1-2	TRBD1	CALDRGFNYGYTF	TGTGCCTTAGACAGGGGTTTTAACTATGGCTACACCTTC
few	TRBV11-1	TRBJ2-1	TRBD2	CASSLTGVRLAGLVDEQFF	TGTGCCAGCAGCTTAACTGGGGTCAGGTTAGCCGGACTAGTTGATGAGCAGTTCTTC
NA	TRBV10-3	TRBJ2-5	NA	CAITDETRKETQYF	TGTGCCATCACGGACGAGACGAGGAAAGAGACCCAGTACTTC
many	TRBV29-1	TRBJ2-3	NA	CSANRDRGTDTQYF	TGCAGCGCCAACAGGGATCGAGGCACAGATACGCAGTATTTT
few	TRBV20-1	TRBJ2-7	NA	CSASLRTGSYEQYF	TGCAGTGCTAGCCTCAGGACTGGCTCCTACGAGCAGTACTTC
many	TRBV6-1	TRBJ2-1	TRBD1	CASSIRAGTESYNEQFF	TGTGCCAGCAGTATTAGAGCCGGGACAGAAAGTTACAATGAGCAGTTCTTC
many	TRBV15	TRBJ1-3	NA	CATSRETVIGNTIYF	TGTGCCACCAGCAGAGAAACAGTAATAGGAAACACCATATATTTT
many	TRBV9	TRBJ1-1	NA	CASSKLGAMNTEAFF	TGTGCCAGCAGCAAACTAGGGGCGATGAACACTGAAGCTTTCTTT
many	TRBV11-2	TRBJ2-5	NA	CASSLDKAEGERRAQYF	TGTGCCAGCAGCTTAGATAAGGCGGAGGGCGAACGGAGGGCCCAGTACTTC
few	TRBV24-1	TRBJ2-1	TRBD1	CATSDSRGSRTGASNEQFF	TGTGCCACCAGTGATTCTAGGGGGAGTAGGACAGGGGCGTCCAATGAGCAGTTCTTC
NA	TRBV5-1	TRBJ1-1	NA	CASSLAGLSEAFF	TGCGCCAGCAGCTTGGCAGGGTTGAGTGAAGCTTTCTTT
NA	TRBV28	TRBJ1-6	NA	CASSLLAAYNSPLHF	TGTGCCAGCAGTTTATTGGCAGCTTATAATTCACCCCTCCACTTT
few	TRBV6-5	TRBJ2-3	NA	CASSYSFTGESSDTQYF	TGTGCCAGCAGTTACTCGTTTACGGGAGAGAGTTCAGATACGCAGTATTTT
few	TRBV20-1	TRBJ1-1	NA	CSARDLQGAFF	TGCAGTGCTAGAGATTTGCAGGGGGCTTTCTTT
NA	TRBV6-5	TRBJ1-1	NA	CASSYAAPLFSGVNTEAFF	TGTGCCAGCAGTTACGCGGCCCCATTATTCTCAGGGGTGAACACTGAAGCTTTCTTT
many	TRBV5-1	TRBJ2-2	NA	CASSGAQGVVGELFF	TGCGCCAGCAGCGGTGCGCAGGGAGTGGTCGGGGAGCTGTTTTTT
NA	TRBV11-2	TRBJ2-2	TRBD2	CAFCLVRLALSTGELFF	TGTGCCTTCTGCTTAGTCCGACTAGCGCTAAGCACCGGGGAGCTGTTTTTT
NA	TRBV3-1	TRBJ1-5	NA	CASSQDRQPQPQHF	TGTGCCAGCAGCCAAGATAGACAACCCCAGCCCCAGCATTTT
NA	TRBV12-3/TRBV12-4	TRBJ1-1	TRBD1	CASSLRTGGFSAEAFF	TGTGCCAGCAGTTTGCGGACAGGGGGCTTCTCTGCTGAAGCTTTCTTT
few	TRBV7-2	TRBJ2-7	TRBD2	CASSLAPSGSTYEQYF	TGTGCCAGCAGCTTAGCGCCCAGCGGGAGTACCTACGAGCAGTACTTC
NA	TRBV6-2/TRBV6-3	TRBJ2-1	NA	CASSYRVGGSSYNEQFF	TGTGCCAGCAGTTACCGAGTCGGCGGGTCCTCCTACAATGAGCAGTTCTTC
NA	TRBV20-1	TRBJ2-7	NA	CSTPRASYEQYF	TGCAGTACACCCAGGGCCTCCTACGAGCAGTACTTC
many	TRBV4-2	TRBJ2-1	TRBD2	CASSQDSPAGLAGVSFFNEQFF	TGTGCCAGCAGCCAAGATAGCCCCGCGGGACTAGCGGGAGTAAGCTTCTTCAATGAGCAGTTCTTC
many	TRBV20-1	TRBJ2-1	TRBD2	CSARERLAGGLYYNEQFF	TGCAGTGCTAGAGAACGACTAGCGGGAGGCCTTTACTACAATGAGCAGTTCTTC
NA	TRBV20-1	TRBJ2-6	NA	CSAPTSTFVLSSGANVLTF	TGCAGTGCTCCGACCAGTACCTTTGTTTTAAGCTCTGGGGCCAACGTCCTGACTTTC
NA	TRBV5-1	TRBJ2-5	NA	CASSVTAISRETQYF	TGCGCCAGCAGCGTAACAGCGATCTCCCGAGAGACCCAGTACTTC
once	TRBV20-1	TRBJ2-5	TRBD1	CSAKRTGVATQYF	TGCAGTGCTAAGCGGACAGGGGTCGCGACCCAGTACTTC
few	TRBV18	TRBJ2-5	NA	CASSPLSPWETQYF	TGTGCCAGCTCACCATTATCGCCTTGGGAGACCCAGTACTTC
many	TRBV10-3	TRBJ2-7	NA	CAISESGHGSSYEQYF	TGTGCCATCAGTGAGTCGGGACACGGAAGCTCCTACGAGCAGTACTTC
once	TRBV12-3/TRBV12-4	TRBJ1-2	NA	CASSPRGAVYGYTF	TGTGCCAGCAGTCCAAGGGGGGCGGTCTATGGCTACACCTTC
many	TRBV7-2	TRBJ2-7	NA	CASSPRLLPDYEQYF	TGTGCCAGCAGCCCCCGCCTTTTACCCGACTACGAGCAGTACTTC
few	TRBV4-3	TRBJ2-1	TRBD1	CASSQDGDSYNEQFF	TGCGCCAGCAGCCAAGACGGGGACAGTTACAATGAGCAGTTCTTC
many	TRBV5-1	TRBJ2-7	NA	CASSPMAAYEQYF	TGCGCCAGCAGCCCCATGGCCGCCTACGAGCAGTACTTC
few	TRBV3-1	TRBJ1-5	NA	CASSQGSAQPQHF	TGTGCCAGCAGCCAAGGGAGTGCTCAGCCCCAGCATTTT
many	TRBV12-3/TRBV12-4	TRBJ2-7	TRBD1	CASSLSVVWDRGQGEQYF	TGTGCCAGCAGTCTCTCGGTTGTATGGGACAGGGGGCAGGGAGAGCAGTACTTC
few	TRBV20-1	TRBJ2-4	NA	CSAQGNIQYF	TGCAGTGCACAGGGAAACATTCAGTACTTC
many	TRBV29-1	TRBJ2-7	NA	CSVQPRNSFYEQYF	TGCAGCGTCCAGCCCCGGAACAGCTTCTACGAGCAGTACTTC
many	TRBV6-1	TRBJ2-1	TRBD2	CASSRTSGTGDEQFF	TGTGCCAGCAGCCGGACTAGCGGGACCGGGGATGAGCAGTTCTTC
NA	TRBV5-1	TRBJ2-7	NA	CASSRTRDVTYEQYF	TGCGCCAGCAGCCGAACCCGGGACGTAACCTACGAGCAGTACTTC
few	TRBV12-3/TRBV12-4	TRBJ2-1	TRBD2	CASIPGGYNEQFF	TGTGCCAGCATCCCGGGGGGCTACAATGAGCAGTTCTTC
NA	TRBV7-8	TRBJ2-4	NA	CASSLAGRGFDIQYF	TGTGCCAGCAGCTTAGCGGGCCGGGGGTTTGACATTCAGTACTTC
NA	TRBV5-1	TRBJ2-5	NA	CASSLGAGSPQETQYF	TGCGCCAGCAGCTTGGGAGCAGGAAGTCCACAAGAGACCCAGTACTTC
few	TRBV19	TRBJ2-2	NA	CASSTLSRGGTKFTGELFF	TGTGCCAGTAGTACCCTCTCTCGAGGGGGGACGAAATTTACCGGGGAGCTGTTTTTT
many	TRBV4-2	TRBJ2-3	TRBD2	CASSQVGTSGTDTQYF	TGTGCCAGCAGCCAAGTCGGGACTAGCGGCACAGATACGCAGTATTTT
few	TRBV5-4	TRBJ2-2	NA	CASSSTPPIEGLGTGELFF	TGTGCCAGCAGCTCTACCCCCCCCATTGAAGGCCTTGGCACCGGGGAGCTGTTTTTT
many	TRBV12-3/TRBV12-4	TRBJ2-1	NA	CASSLGRSEQFF	TGTGCCAGCAGTTTAGGGCGAAGCGAGCAGTTCTTC
NA	TRBV12-3/TRBV12-4	TRBJ1-1	TRBD1	CASSLSGTGGTEAFF	TGTGCCAGCAGTTTATCGGGGACAGGGGGCACTGAAGCTTTCTTT
NA	TRBV6-2/TRBV6-3	TRBJ2-1	TRBD2	CASSYPLAGVGYNEQFF	TGTGCCAGCAGTTACCCTCTAGCGGGAGTAGGTTACAATGAGCAGTTCTTC
many	TRBV29-1	TRBJ1-1	NA	CSVVEARMNTEAFF	TGCAGCGTTGTAGAAGCAAGAATGAACACTGAAGCTTTCTTT
NA	TRBV12-3/TRBV12-4	TRBJ2-3	NA	CASKPGASTDTQYF	TGTGCCAGCAAACCGGGAGCTAGCACAGATACGCAGTATTTT
NA	TRBV6-5	TRBJ1-1	TRBD1	CASSYLDRANTEAFF	TGTGCCAGCAGTTACCTGGACAGGGCGAACACTGAAGCTTTCTTT